The rows below give T cell receptor beta chains drawn from one sample of a study of T cell responses to AZD1222 COVID-19 vaccine. Method: immunoSEQ multiplex PCR; TCRdb's copy keeps in-frame clones and lacks some. The table lists fewer than 140,000 clones, roughly 91% of them singletons, with roughly 8% in the top ten. The specimen comprised peripheral blood, sampled 28 days after the second AZD1222 dose. The receptor source for this set is an adult who received the AZD1222 COVID-19 vaccine. Each CDR3 is given with its conserved first and last residue. D genes are given only for firm matches. Clone size is stated in some rows and not others, as once, few, many or a class when expanded.

abundance	j_gene	d_gene	v_gene	CDR3nt	CDR3aa
.	TRBJ1-5	.	TRBV19	TGTGCCAGTTCGCGGAGAAATCAGCCCCAGCATTTT	CASSRRNQPQHF
.	TRBJ1-1	.	TRBV11-3	TGTGCCAGCAGCTTAGGGCTGAACACTGAAGCTTTCTTT	CASSLGLNTEAFF
.	TRBJ1-2	TRBD1	TRBV5-4	TGTGCCAGCAGCGGGACAGGGGGCTATGGCTACACCTTC	CASSGTGGYGYTF
.	TRBJ2-5	TRBD2	TRBV7-3	TGTGCCAGCAGCTTAACGGGCCTAGCGGAGGGTGAGACCCAGTACTTC	CASSLTGLAEGETQYF
.	TRBJ1-1	.	TRBV19	TGTGCCAGTAGTATCCCGCAAGGAAGACCGAACACTGAAGCTTTCTTT	CASSIPQGRPNTEAFF
.	TRBJ2-3	TRBD1	TRBV9	TGTGCCAGCAGCGATGACAGGGCGACAGATACGCAGTATTTT	CASSDDRATDTQYF
.	TRBJ2-1	TRBD2	TRBV6-4	TGTGCCAGCAGTGCCAGCGGGGGGGCGGATGAGCAGTTCTTC	CASSASGGADEQFF
.	TRBJ1-3	.	TRBV3-1/TRBV3-2	TGTGCCAGCAGCCAAGTGGTTGGAGGGATGGGAAACACCATATATTTT	CASSQVVGGMGNTIYF
once	TRBJ2-7	.	TRBV24-1	TGTGCCACCAGTGGGACGCCCACCTACGAGCAGTACTTC	CATSGTPTYEQYF
.	TRBJ2-1	TRBD2	TRBV18	TGTGCCAGCTCACGGCGGACTAGCGGGGGGGACCTCTCGGCCGGGGTCAATGAGCAGTTCTTC	CASSRRTSGGDLSAGVNEQFF
.	TRBJ1-1	.	TRBV6-5	TGTGCCAGCAGTTGGCATGGGGACACTGAAGCTTTCTTT	CASSWHGDTEAFF
.	TRBJ2-2	.	TRBV11-1	TGTGCCAGCAGCTTAGGTGTTTCGGGAGGGGAGCTGTTTTTT	CASSLGVSGGELFF
.	TRBJ1-4	.	TRBV27	TGTGCCAGCAGTTTAATTCGGGACTCAGCAACTAATGAAAAACTGTTTTTT	CASSLIRDSATNEKLFF
.	TRBJ2-3	TRBD2	TRBV15	TGTGCCACCAGCAGACCACCAACTAGCGGGGGAGGCGGGGATACGCAGTATTTT	CATSRPPTSGGGGDTQYF
.	TRBJ2-2	TRBD2	TRBV7-9	TGTGCCAGCAGCACACTAGCGTCGAACACCGGGGAGCTGTTTTTT	CASSTLASNTGELFF
.	TRBJ2-3	.	TRBV7-2	TGTGCCAGCAGCTATAGTTACATAACCGCTAGCACAGATACGCAGTATTTT	CASSYSYITASTDTQYF
.	TRBJ1-5	.	TRBV19	TGTGCCAGTAGTCGCTCTAGACCGGTGCGACAGCCCCAGCATTTT	CASSRSRPVRQPQHF
once	TRBJ1-3	.	TRBV6-5	TGTGCCAGCAGGACCGGGTTCAGCTCTGGAAACACCATATATTTT	CASRTGFSSGNTIYF
.	TRBJ1-3	TRBD1	TRBV19	TGTGCCAGTAGTATCCCAGGGGGAAGCTCTGGAAACACCATATATTTT	CASSIPGGSSGNTIYF
.	TRBJ2-7	.	TRBV7-9	TGTGCCAGCAGCAGTCGGGGGGCCTTGGACGGCGAGCAGTACTTC	CASSSRGALDGEQYF
few	TRBJ1-5	.	TRBV10-3	TGTGCCATCAGTGAGGGAAGGGAGGCTCAGCCCCAGCATTTT	CAISEGREAQPQHF
.	TRBJ1-2	TRBD1	TRBV14	TGTGCCAGCAGCTTGGGGGACAGGACAGGGCACTATGGCTACACCTTC	CASSLGDRTGHYGYTF
.	TRBJ2-5	.	TRBV5-1	TGCGCCAGCTCCCGACTTGAAGAGACCCAGTACTTC	CASSRLEETQYF
.	TRBJ2-7	.	TRBV5-4	TGTGCCAGCAGCTTGGAGGGTTACGAGCAGTACTTC	CASSLEGYEQYF
once	TRBJ2-5	.	TRBV12-3/TRBV12-4	TGTGCCAGCAGTTTTGGCGGTGGCGAGACCCAGTACTTC	CASSFGGGETQYF
once	TRBJ1-1	.	TRBV20-1	TGCAGTGCTAGTCGAGGGGTTTTACTCTCCACTGAAGCTTTCTTT	CSASRGVLLSTEAFF
.	TRBJ2-1	TRBD2	TRBV5-1	TGCGCCAGCAGTCCTCCAGCGGGGGGGCTCTACAATGAGCAGTTCTTC	CASSPPAGGLYNEQFF
.	TRBJ2-7	.	TRBV20-1	TGCAGTGCTAGTGGGGGCGGGGGACAGTTCTCCTACGAGCAGTACTTC	CSASGGGGQFSYEQYF
.	TRBJ1-5	.	TRBV19	TGTGCCAGTAGTCTCAGACAGAATAGCAATCAGCCCCAGCATTTT	CASSLRQNSNQPQHF